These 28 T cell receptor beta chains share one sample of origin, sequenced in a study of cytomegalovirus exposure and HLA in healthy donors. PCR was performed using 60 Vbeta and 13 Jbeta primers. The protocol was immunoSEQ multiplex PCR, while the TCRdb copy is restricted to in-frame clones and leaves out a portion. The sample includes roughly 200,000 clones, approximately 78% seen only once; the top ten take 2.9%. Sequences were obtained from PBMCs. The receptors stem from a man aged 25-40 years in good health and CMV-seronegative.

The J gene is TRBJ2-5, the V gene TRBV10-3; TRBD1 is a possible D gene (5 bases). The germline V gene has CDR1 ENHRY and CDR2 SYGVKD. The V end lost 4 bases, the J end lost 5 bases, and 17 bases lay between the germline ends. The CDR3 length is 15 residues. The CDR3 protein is CAISAAPQGRETQYF. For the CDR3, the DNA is TGTGCCATCAGTGCCGCACCCCAGGGTAGGGAGACCCAGTACTTC.

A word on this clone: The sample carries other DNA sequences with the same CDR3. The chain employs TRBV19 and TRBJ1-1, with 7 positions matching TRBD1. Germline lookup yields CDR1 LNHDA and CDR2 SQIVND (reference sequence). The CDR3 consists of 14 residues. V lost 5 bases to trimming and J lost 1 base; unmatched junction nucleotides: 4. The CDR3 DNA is TGTGCCAGTAGTGGGCAGGGGGGGAACACTGAAGCTTTCTTT. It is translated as CASSGQGGNTEAFF.

CDR3 amino acids: CASSQDSGGLASFF. CDR3 nucleotides: TGTGCCAGCAGCCAAGATTCGGGGGGACTAGCTTCGTTCTTC. The rearrangement uses TRBV14 and TRBJ2-1; 9 bases fit TRBD2. This CDR3 spans 14 amino acids. Trimming removed 0 bases from V and 15 bases from J; junction bases left unmatched: 9. Germline-derived CDR1 and CDR2 are SGHDN and FVKESK.

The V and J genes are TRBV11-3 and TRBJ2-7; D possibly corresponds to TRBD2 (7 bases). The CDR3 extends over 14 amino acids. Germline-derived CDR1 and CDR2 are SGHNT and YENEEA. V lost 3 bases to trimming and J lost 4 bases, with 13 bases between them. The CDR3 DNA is TGTGCCAGCAGCTTGGGGGGGGGCACTTACGAGCAGTACTTC. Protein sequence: CASSLGGGTYEQYF.

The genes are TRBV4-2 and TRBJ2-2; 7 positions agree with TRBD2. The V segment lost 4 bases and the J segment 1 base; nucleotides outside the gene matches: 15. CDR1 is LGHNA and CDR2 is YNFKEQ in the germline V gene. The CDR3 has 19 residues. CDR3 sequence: CASSRDYRPSGENTGELFF. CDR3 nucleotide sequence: TGTGCCAGCAGCCGGGATTACCGGCCTAGCGGAGAGAACACCGGGGAGCTGTTTTTT.

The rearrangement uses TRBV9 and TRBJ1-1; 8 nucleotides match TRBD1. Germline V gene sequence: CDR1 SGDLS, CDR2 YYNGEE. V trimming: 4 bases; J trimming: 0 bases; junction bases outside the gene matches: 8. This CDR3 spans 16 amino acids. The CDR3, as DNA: TGTGCCAGCAGCTTTGGACAGGGACTACTGAACACTGAAGCTTTCTTT. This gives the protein CASSFGQGLLNTEAFF.

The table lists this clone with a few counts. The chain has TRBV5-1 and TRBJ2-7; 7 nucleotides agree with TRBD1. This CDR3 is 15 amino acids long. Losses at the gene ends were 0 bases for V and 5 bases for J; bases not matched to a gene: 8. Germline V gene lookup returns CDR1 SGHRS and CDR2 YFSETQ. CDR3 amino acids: CASSLEGGRFNEQYF. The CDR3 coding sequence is TGCGCCAGCAGCTTGGAAGGGGGCCGATTCAACGAGCAGTACTTC.

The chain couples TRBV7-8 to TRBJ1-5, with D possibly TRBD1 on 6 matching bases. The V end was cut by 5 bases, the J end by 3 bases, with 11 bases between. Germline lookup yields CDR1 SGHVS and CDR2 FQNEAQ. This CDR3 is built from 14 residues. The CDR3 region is CASSHGTSNQPQHF. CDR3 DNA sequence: TGTGCCAGCAGCCACGGGACATCCAATCAGCCCCAGCATTTT.

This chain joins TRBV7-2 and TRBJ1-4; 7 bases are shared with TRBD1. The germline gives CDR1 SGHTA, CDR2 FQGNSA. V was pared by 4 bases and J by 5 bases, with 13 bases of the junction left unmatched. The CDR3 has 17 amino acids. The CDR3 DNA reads TGTGCCAGCAGCTCCTCTCGACAGGGCTTAAGGAATGAAAAACTGTTTTTT. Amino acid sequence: CASSSSRQGLRNEKLFF.

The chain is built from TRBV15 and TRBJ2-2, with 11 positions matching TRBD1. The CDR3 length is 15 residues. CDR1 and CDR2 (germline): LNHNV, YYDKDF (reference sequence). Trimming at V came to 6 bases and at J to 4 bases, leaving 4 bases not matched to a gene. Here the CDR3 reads CATRRDRGITGELFF. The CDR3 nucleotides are TGTGCCACCAGAAGGGACAGGGGGATCACCGGGGAGCTGTTTTTT.

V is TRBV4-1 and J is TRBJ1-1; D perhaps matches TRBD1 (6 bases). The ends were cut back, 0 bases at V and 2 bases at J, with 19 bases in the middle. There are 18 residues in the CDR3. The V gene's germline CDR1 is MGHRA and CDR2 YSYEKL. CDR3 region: CASSQDQLDSFSNTEAFF. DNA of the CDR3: TGCGCCAGCAGCCAAGATCAGCTGGACAGTTTTAGCAACACTGAAGCTTTCTTT.

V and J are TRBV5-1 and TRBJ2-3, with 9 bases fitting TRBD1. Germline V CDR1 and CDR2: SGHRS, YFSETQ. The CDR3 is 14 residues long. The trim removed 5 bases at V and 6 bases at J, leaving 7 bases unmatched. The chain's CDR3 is CASSLQGARDTQYF. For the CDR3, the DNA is TGCGCCAGCAGTCTACAGGGGGCGCGTGATACGCAGTATTTT.

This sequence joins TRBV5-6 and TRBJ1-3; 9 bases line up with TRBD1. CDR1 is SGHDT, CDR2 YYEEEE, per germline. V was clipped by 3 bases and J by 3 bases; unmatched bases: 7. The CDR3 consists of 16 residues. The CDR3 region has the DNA TGTGCCAGCAGCTGGGGGACAGGGTCTGTTGGAAACACCATATATTTT. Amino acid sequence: CASSWGTGSVGNTIYF.

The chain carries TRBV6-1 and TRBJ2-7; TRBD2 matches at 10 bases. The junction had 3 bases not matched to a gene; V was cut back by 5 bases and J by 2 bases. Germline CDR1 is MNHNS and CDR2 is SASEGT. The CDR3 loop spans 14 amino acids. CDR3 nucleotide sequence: TGTGCCAGCAGTTCACTAGCGGGGCCCTACGAGCAGTACTTC. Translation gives CASSSLAGPYEQYF.

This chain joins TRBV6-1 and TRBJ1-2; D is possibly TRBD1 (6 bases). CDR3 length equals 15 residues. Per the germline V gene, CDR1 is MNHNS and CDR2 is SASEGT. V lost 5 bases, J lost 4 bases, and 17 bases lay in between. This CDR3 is CASSSPGQSLYGYTF. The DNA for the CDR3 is TGTGCCAGCAGTTCCCCGGGACAAAGTCTCTATGGCTACACCTTC.

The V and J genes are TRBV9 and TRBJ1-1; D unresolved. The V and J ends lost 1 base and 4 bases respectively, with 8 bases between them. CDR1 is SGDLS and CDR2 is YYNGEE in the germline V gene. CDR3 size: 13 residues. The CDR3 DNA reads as TGTGCCAGCAGCGTAATTCGGGGCACTGAAGCTTTCTTT. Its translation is CASSVIRGTEAFF.

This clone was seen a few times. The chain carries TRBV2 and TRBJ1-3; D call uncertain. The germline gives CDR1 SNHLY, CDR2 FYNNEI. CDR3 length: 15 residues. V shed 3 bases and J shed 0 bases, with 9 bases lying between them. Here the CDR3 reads CASSESQASGNTIYF. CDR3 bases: TGTGCCAGCAGTGAGTCTCAGGCCTCTGGAAACACCATATATTTT.

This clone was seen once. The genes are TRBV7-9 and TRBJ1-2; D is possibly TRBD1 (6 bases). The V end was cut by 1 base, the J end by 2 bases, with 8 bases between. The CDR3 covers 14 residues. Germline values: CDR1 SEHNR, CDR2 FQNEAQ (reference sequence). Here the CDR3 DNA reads TGTGCCAGCAGCTTAGTGGGGGCGAACTATGGCTACACCTTC. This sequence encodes CASSLVGANYGYTF.

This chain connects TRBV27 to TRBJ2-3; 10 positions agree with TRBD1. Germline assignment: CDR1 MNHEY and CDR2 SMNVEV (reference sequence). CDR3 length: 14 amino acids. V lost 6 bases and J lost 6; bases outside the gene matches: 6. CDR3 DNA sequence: TGTGCCAGCAGCCAAGACAGGGGGCGCGATACGCAGTATTTT. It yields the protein CASSQDRGRDTQYF.

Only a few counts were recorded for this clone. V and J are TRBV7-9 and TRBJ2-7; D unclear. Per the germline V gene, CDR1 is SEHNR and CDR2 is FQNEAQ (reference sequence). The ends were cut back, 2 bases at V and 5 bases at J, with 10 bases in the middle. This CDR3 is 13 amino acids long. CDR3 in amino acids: CASSLKDQDEQYF. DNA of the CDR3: TGTGCCAGCAGCTTAAAGGATCAGGACGAGCAGTACTTC.

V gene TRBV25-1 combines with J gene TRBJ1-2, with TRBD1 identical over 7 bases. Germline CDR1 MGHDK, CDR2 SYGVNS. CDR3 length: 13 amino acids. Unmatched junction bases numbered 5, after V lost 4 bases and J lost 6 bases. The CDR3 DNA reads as TGTGCCAGCAGTGTAGCTACAGGGGATGGCTACACCTTC. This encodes CASSVATGDGYTF.

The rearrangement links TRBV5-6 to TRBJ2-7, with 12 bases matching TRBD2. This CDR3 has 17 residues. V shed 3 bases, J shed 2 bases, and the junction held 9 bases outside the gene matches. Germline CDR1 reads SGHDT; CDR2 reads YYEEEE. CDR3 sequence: CASSWRLAGAKTYEQYF. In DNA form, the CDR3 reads TGTGCCAGCAGCTGGAGACTAGCGGGGGCTAAAACCTACGAGCAGTACTTC.

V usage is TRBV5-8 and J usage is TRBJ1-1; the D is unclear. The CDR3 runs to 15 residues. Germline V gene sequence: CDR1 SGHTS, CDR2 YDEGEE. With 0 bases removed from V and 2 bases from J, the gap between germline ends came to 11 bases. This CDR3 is CASSLGRQRNTEAFF. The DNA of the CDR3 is TGTGCCAGCAGCTTGGGGCGGCAGAGAAACACTGAAGCTTTCTTT.

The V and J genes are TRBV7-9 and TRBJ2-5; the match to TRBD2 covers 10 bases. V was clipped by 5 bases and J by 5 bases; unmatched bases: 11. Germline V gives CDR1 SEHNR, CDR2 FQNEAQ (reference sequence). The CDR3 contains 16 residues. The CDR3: CASSPPERGGGETQYF. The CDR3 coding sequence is TGTGCCAGCAGCCCTCCAGAGCGGGGGGGCGGGGAGACCCAGTACTTC. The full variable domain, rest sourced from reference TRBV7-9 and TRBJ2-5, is DTGVSQNPRHKITKRGQNVTFRCDPISEHNRLYWYRQTLGQGPEFLTYFQNEAQLEKSRLLSDRFSAERPKGSFSTLEIQRTEQGDSAMYLCASSPPERGGGETQYFGPGTRLLVL.

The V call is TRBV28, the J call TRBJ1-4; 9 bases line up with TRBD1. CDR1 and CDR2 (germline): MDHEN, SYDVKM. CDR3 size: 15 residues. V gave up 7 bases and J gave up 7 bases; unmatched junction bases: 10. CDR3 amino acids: CASTLRDRDGEKLFF. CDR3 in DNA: TGTGCCAGCACCCTAAGGGACAGGGATGGTGAAAAACTGTTTTTT.

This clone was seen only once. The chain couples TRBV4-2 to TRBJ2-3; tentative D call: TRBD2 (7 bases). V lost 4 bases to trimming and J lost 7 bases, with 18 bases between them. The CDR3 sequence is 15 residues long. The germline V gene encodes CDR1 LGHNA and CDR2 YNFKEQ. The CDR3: CASSRMGGGGNTQYF. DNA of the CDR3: TGTGCCAGCAGCCGCATGGGGGGGGGCGGGAATACGCAGTATTTT.

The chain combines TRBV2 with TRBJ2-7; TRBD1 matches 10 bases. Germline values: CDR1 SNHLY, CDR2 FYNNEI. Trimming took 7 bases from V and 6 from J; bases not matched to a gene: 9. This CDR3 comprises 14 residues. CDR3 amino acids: CASTRQGANGEQYF. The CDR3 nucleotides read TGTGCCAGCACCCGACAGGGGGCTAACGGCGAGCAGTACTTC.

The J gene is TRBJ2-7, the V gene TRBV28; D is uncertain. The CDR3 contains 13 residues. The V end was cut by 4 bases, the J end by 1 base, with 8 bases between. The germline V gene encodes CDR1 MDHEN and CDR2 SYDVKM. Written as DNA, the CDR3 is TGTGCCAGCAGTTGGGCTGATTCCTACGAGCAGTACTTC. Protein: CASSWADSYEQYF.